This entry lists 27 T cell receptor beta chains sequenced from one sample in a study of beta chain features in type 1 diabetes. Reverse transcribing all isolated RNA meant expressed TCRB transcripts were sequenced. The protocol was immunoSEQ multiplex PCR, while the TCRdb copy is restricted to in-frame clones and leaves out a portion. The table shows 900,000 or so clones, with roughly 17% occurring only once. Specimen: naive CD4+ T cells from blood. The receptors were sampled from a woman between 18 and 30 years old in good health.

This chain links TRBV11-2 with TRBJ2-7; D remains ambiguous. CDR1 is SGHAT and CDR2 is FQNNGV in the germline V gene. This CDR3 has 15 residues. V was pared by 5 bases and J by 4 bases, with 18 bases between. The DNA for the CDR3 is TGTGCCAGCAGCCCCCGGACCTTAATGAGTTACGAGCAGTACTTC. This codes for CASSPRTLMSYEQYF.

The chain links TRBV7-2 to TRBJ2-3; 10 positions match TRBD2. Germline V gene sequence: CDR1 SGHTA, CDR2 FQGNSA. The CDR3 length is 17 residues. The ends lost 5 bases at V and 0 bases at J; junction bases unmatched: 8. CDR3 protein: CASSPRTSGPSTDTQYF. The CDR3 DNA sequence: TGTGCCAGCAGCCCTCGGACTAGCGGACCTAGCACAGATACGCAGTATTTT. The whole variable domain, filled in from reference TRBV7-2 and TRBJ2-3, reads GAGVSQSPSNKVTEKGKDVELRCDPISGHTALYWYRQSLGQGLEFLIYFQGNSAPDKSGLPSDRFSAERTGGSVSTLTIQRTQQEDSAVYLCASSPRTSGPSTDTQYFGPGTRLTVL.

This clone showed up just a few times. V is TRBV2 and J is TRBJ1-3, with 9 bases identical to TRBD1. CDR1 and CDR2 (germline): SNHLY, FYNNEI. Trimming at V came to 10 bases and at J to 1 base, leaving 14 bases not matched to a gene. CDR3 length: 17 amino acids. CDR3 bases: TGTGCCATCCGGGACAGGGTGTTCTTTGGGTCTGGAAACACCATATATTTT. Translating gives CAIRDRVFFGSGNTIYF.

This chain links TRBV18 with TRBJ2-1; D is possibly TRBD2 (5 bases). The CDR3 totals 14 residues. The V gene's germline CDR1 is KGHSH and CDR2 LQKENI. Deletions cut 3 bases from V and 8 bases from J, with 14 bases between. The CDR3 spells CASSPGEDWDEQFF. The CDR3 DNA reads TGTGCCAGCTCACCCGGGGAAGATTGGGATGAGCAGTTCTTC.

Worth noting for this clone: Other DNA sequences within the sample encode an identical CDR3. This CDR3 reads CASSPGLVRETQYF. DNA of the CDR3: TGTGCCAGCAGCCCGGGACTAGTAAGAGAGACCCAGTACTTC. V usage is TRBV7-9 and J usage is TRBJ2-5; 8 positions agree with TRBD2. This CDR3 is 14 amino acids long. Germline V gives CDR1 SEHNR, CDR2 FQNEAQ (reference sequence). J was trimmed by 4 bases and V by 5 bases; bases with no gene match: 6.

This chain uses TRBV15 with TRBJ1-2; possibly TRBD1 for D (6 bases). CDR3 length: 14 residues. V was clipped by 5 bases and J by 6 bases, with 16 bases between them. In germline, CDR1 is LNHNV, CDR2 YYDKDF (reference sequence). The CDR3 spells CATSSSLAGDGYTF. CDR3 in DNA: TGTGCCACCAGCTCAAGTCTTGCAGGGGATGGCTACACCTTC.

The chain joins TRBV5-6 to TRBJ1-2; D ambiguous. The CDR3 consists of 15 residues. V was trimmed by 3 bases and J by 3 bases, leaving 15 bases between them. Germline V gene data show CDR1 as SGHDT and CDR2 as YYEEEE. The CDR3 DNA sequence: TGTGCCAGCAGCTATTTAGGTCGTTCCGACTATGGCTACACCTTC. This gives the protein CASSYLGRSDYGYTF.

The V and J genes are TRBV2 and TRBJ1-1; no firm D call. The CDR3 is made up of 13 amino acids. Trimming took 5 bases from V and 2 from J, leaving 9 bases between them. Germline CDR1 SNHLY, CDR2 FYNNEI. The CDR3 is CASSTEVNTEAFF. CDR3 in DNA: TGTGCCAGCAGTACCGAGGTTAACACTGAAGCTTTCTTT.

The chain combines TRBV7-2 with TRBJ2-5; TRBD2 matches 9 bases. In germline, CDR1 is SGHTA, CDR2 FQGNSA. The CDR3 spans 16 residues. J was trimmed by 9 bases and V by 2 bases; bases with no gene match: 13. The CDR3 bases are TGTGCCAGCAGCTTAAGGGCTAGCGGGGCCCCCGGGGCCCAGTACTTC. Amino acid sequence: CASSLRASGAPGAQYF. Full variable domain (outside the CDR3, taken from reference TRBV7-2 and TRBJ2-5): GAGVSQSPSNKVTEKGKDVELRCDPISGHTALYWYRQSLGQGLEFLIYFQGNSAPDKSGLPSDRFSAERTGGSVSTLTIQRTQQEDSAVYLCASSLRASGAPGAQYFGPGTRLLVL.

The rearrangement links TRBV27 to TRBJ2-2, with 10 bases identical to TRBD2. Germline CDR1 and CDR2: MNHEY and SMNVEV (reference sequence). This CDR3 region has 17 residues. Germline trimming cut 0 bases from V and 4 bases from J; bases unmatched to any gene: 5. DNA of the CDR3: TGTGCCAGCAGTTTATCAAGAGCGGGAGGGAGCACCGGGGAGCTGTTTTTT. This gives the protein CASSLSRAGGSTGELFF.

This chain uses TRBV4-3 with TRBJ1-2; D is perhaps TRBD1 (6 bases). This CDR3 region has 14 residues. Trimming left V 1 base short and J 8 bases short, with 14 bases between. From germline, CDR1 is LGHNA and CDR2 YSLEER. The CDR3: CASSQALDRTGYTF. CDR3 sequence (DNA): TGCGCCAGCAGCCAAGCCCTCGACAGGACGGGCTACACCTTC.

The V and J genes are TRBV18 and TRBJ2-5, with D perhaps assigned TRBD1 or TRBD2 (5 bases each). The CDR3 length is 13 residues. V was shortened by 4 bases and J by 5 bases, with 11 bases between the two germline ends. CDR1 is KGHSH, CDR2 LQKENI, per germline. As DNA, the CDR3 is TGTGCCAGCTCACGGGGACGGAGGGAGACCCAGTACTTC. Translating gives CASSRGRRETQYF.

This clone was seen only a few times. The chain recombines TRBV18 with TRBJ2-7, with 7 bases matching TRBD2. Losses at the gene ends were 5 bases for V and 2 bases for J; bases not matched to a gene: 6. CDR1 is KGHSH and CDR2 is LQKENI in the germline V gene. The CDR3 covers 14 residues. CDR3 in amino acids: CASSSGTTPYEQYF. The CDR3 coding sequence is TGTGCCAGCTCATCCGGGACTACCCCCTACGAGCAGTACTTC.

The J gene is TRBJ2-5, the V gene TRBV4-1; a possible D gene is TRBD1 (6 bases). V lost 3 bases and J 1 base, leaving 21 bases between the germline ends. Germline values: CDR1 MGHRA, CDR2 YSYEKL. The CDR3 has 18 amino acids. As DNA, the CDR3 is TGCGCCAGCAGCCATTTTATCCTAAGGGGGATGATCCAAGAGACCCAGTACTTC. Its translation: CASSHFILRGMIQETQYF.

For this clone: The sample holds other DNA sequences that translate to the same CDR3. The CDR3 loop is CATSRQGTEAFF. The CDR3 bases are TGTGCCACCAGCAGACAGGGGACTGAAGCTTTCTTT. V is TRBV15 and J is TRBJ1-1, with a weak D call TRBD1 (6 bases). V lost 2 bases and J lost 5, with 6 bases in between. The CDR3 loop spans 12 amino acids. The germline V gene encodes CDR1 LNHNV and CDR2 YYDKDF (reference sequence).

This clone was detected only a few times. Here the CDR3 reads CASSSPSGSGNEQFF. CDR3 sequence (DNA): TGTGCCAGCAGTTCCCCTAGCGGGAGTGGGAATGAGCAGTTCTTC. The V gene is TRBV28, the J gene TRBJ2-1, with 10 bases identical to TRBD2. Germline V lookup: CDR1 MDHEN, CDR2 SYDVKM. Trimming removed 4 bases from V and 7 bases from J; junction bases left unmatched: 7. The CDR3 has 15 amino acids.

This clone occurred a few times. This rearrangement joins TRBV7-9 to TRBJ2-7; D unresolved. The CDR3 length is 16 residues. Germline V gene data show CDR1 as SEHNR and CDR2 as FQNEAQ (reference sequence). The V gene lost 1 base and the J gene lost 0 bases, with 13 bases spanning the gap. The DNA of the CDR3 is TGTGCCAGCAGCTTAGGGGTTAGCCGTAGCTCCTACGAGCAGTACTTC. Translated, it gives CASSLGVSRSSYEQYF.

The genes are TRBV7-6 and TRBJ2-1; 8 nucleotides align to TRBD2. CDR1 and CDR2 (germline): SGHVS, FNYEAQ. There are 14 residues in the CDR3. V gave up 9 bases and J gave up 4 bases; unmatched junction bases: 8. The CDR3 protein is CARVKRETYNEQFF. The CDR3 region has the DNA TGTGCCAGGGTGAAGCGGGAGACTTACAATGAGCAGTTCTTC. Together with reference TRBV7-6 and TRBJ2-1, the CDR3 gives the full variable domain: GAGVSQSPRYKVTKRGQDVALRCDPISGHVSLYWYRQALGQGPEFLTYFNYEAQQDKSGLPNDRFSAERPEGSISTLTIQRTEQRDSAMYRCARVKRETYNEQFFGPGTRLTVL.

This clone turned up a few times. This chain connects TRBV29-1 to TRBJ2-7; D not certain. This CDR3 is built from 12 residues. V gave up 4 bases and J gave up 5 bases, with 12 bases separating them. In germline, CDR1 is SQVTM, CDR2 ANQGSEA. CDR3 protein: CSVGVWADEQYF. In DNA, the CDR3 is TGCAGCGTTGGGGTGTGGGCCGACGAGCAGTACTTC.

The chain uses TRBV5-4 and TRBJ2-1; no definite D call. The germline V gene encodes CDR1 SGHNT and CDR2 YYREEE (reference sequence). CDR3 length: 13 amino acids. V lost 4 bases and J 6 bases, leaving 11 bases between the germline ends. CDR3 sequence (DNA): TGTGCCAGCAGCCCGGACGGAATCAATGAGCAGTTCTTC. This sequence encodes CASSPDGINEQFF.

V gene TRBV7-2 combines with J gene TRBJ2-7, with a possible D match to TRBD2 (7 bases). With 2 bases removed from V and 8 bases from J, the gap between germline ends came to 10 bases. The CDR3 spans 12 residues. In germline, CDR1 is SGHTA, CDR2 FQGNSA. CDR3 DNA: TGTGCCAGCAGCTTATGGGGGGGCCAGCAGTACTTC. It is translated as CASSLWGGQQYF.

This chain joins TRBV27 and TRBJ2-1; 9 bases align to TRBD2. With 7 bases clipped from V and 5 bases from J, the junction kept 9 bases outside the gene matches. Germline V gene lookup returns CDR1 MNHEY and CDR2 SMNVEV (reference sequence). This CDR3 is built from 15 residues. The CDR3 region is CASTRTSAGHNEQFF. The CDR3, as DNA: TGTGCCAGCACCAGGACTAGCGCGGGCCACAATGAGCAGTTCTTC.

The J gene is TRBJ1-4, the V gene TRBV19; D is perhaps TRBD1 (5 bases). V lost 5 bases and J lost 0, with 16 bases in between. This CDR3 is built from 17 residues. Germline-derived CDR1 and CDR2 are LNHDA and SQIVND (reference sequence). This chain's CDR3 is CASSPRDRGPTNEKLFF. CDR3 nucleotides: TGTGCCAGTAGTCCTAGGGACCGTGGTCCAACTAATGAAAAACTGTTTTTT.

This chain uses TRBV5-1 with TRBJ2-2; 7 bases agree with TRBD1. V lost 8 bases, J lost 3 bases, and 10 bases stayed unmatched. The CDR3 is 15 amino acids. CDR1 is SGHRS, CDR2 YFSETQ, per germline. CDR3 nucleotides: TGCGCCAGTTATACCGACAGGGTGGACACCGGGGAGCTGTTTTTT. Residues: CASYTDRVDTGELFF.

The gene calls are TRBV7-2 and TRBJ2-4; 9 nucleotides line up with TRBD1. With V trimmed by 4 bases and J by 9 bases, 7 bases remained unmatched. The CDR3 covers 14 residues. Germline V gene lookup returns CDR1 SGHTA and CDR2 FQGNSA. In DNA, the CDR3 is TGTGCCAGCAGCTCCCGGGACAGGGTTGGCATTCAGTACTTC. Amino acids: CASSSRDRVGIQYF. The variable domain in full, with the rest retrieved from reference TRBV7-2 and TRBJ2-4, is GAGVSQSPSNKVTEKGKDVELRCDPISGHTALYWYRQSLGQGLEFLIYFQGNSAPDKSGLPSDRFSAERTGGSVSTLTIQRTQQEDSAVYLCASSSRDRVGIQYFGAGTRLSVL.

This clone appeared a few times. The chain carries TRBV6-5 and TRBJ1-4; D call uncertain. The CDR3 covers 14 residues. The germline gives CDR1 MNHEY, CDR2 SVGAGI. V was trimmed by 5 bases and J by 5 bases, leaving 12 bases between them. In DNA form, the CDR3 reads TGTGCCAGCAGTGTAGGCAGGCTGAATGAAAAACTGTTTTTT. This sequence encodes CASSVGRLNEKLFF.

The V and J genes are TRBV7-9 and TRBJ2-2; D assignment may be TRBD1 or TRBD2 (5 bases each). This CDR3 is 15 amino acids long. The V end was cut by 4 bases, the J end by 5 bases, with 14 bases between. The germline V gene has CDR1 SEHNR and CDR2 FQNEAQ (reference sequence). The DNA of the CDR3 is TGTGCCAGCAGCTCAGGTTCAGGGAGAACCGGGGAGCTGTTTTTT. It is translated as CASSSGSGRTGELFF. The full variable domain, rest sourced from reference TRBV7-9 and TRBJ2-2, is DTGVSQNPRHKITKRGQNVTFRCDPISEHNRLYWYRQTLGQGPEFLTYFQNEAQLEKSRLLSDRFSAERPKGSFSTLEIQRTEQGDSAMYLCASSSGSGRTGELFFGEGSRLTVL.